This T cell receptor (beta chain) was sequenced for a study of cytomegalovirus exposure and HLA in healthy donors. The primer mix had 60 Vbeta and 13 Jbeta primers. Sequenced by immunoSEQ multiplex PCR; TCRdb stores in-frame clones only, minus some. The sample holds about 150,000 clones, approximately 80% seen once. V was clipped by 6 bases and J by 0 bases; unmatched bases: 0. CDR3 length: 14 residues. Germline V CDR1 and CDR2: SNHLY, FYNNEI. The clonotype originates from a man aged 25 to 40 in good health and CMV-seronegative. The gene calls are TRBV2 and TRBJ2-3; 10 nucleotides agree with TRBD1. Sequencing was performed on PBMCs. CDR3 bases: TGTGCCAGCAGGACAGGGGGCAGCACAGATACGCAGTATTTT. Encoded protein: CASRTGGSTDTQYF.